The 32 T cell receptor beta chains given below trace back to one sample, sequenced in a study of Ad26.COV2.S vaccination and SARS-CoV-2 variants. Some clones are missing from TCRdb's copy, which holds only in-frame ones; the method was immunoSEQ multiplex PCR. The data show a few hundred thousand clones, 83% seen once. Described treatment: around 19 received Ad26.COV2.S at low or high dose, single or two shots; about five received placebo; per-sample allocation not given. Samples came from day 63 after the first vaccine or placebo injection. Sequencing was performed on peripheral blood, taken in a trial of Ad26.COV2.S vaccine versus placebo. Receptors were obtained from a person between 18 and 65 years old who received the Ad26.COV2.S COVID-19 vaccine or a placebo.

To note about this clone: The sample holds other DNA sequences that translate to the same CDR3. V gene TRBV19 combines with J gene TRBJ2-6; D remains ambiguous. The ends were cut back, 4 bases at V and 0 bases at J, with 7 bases in the middle. The CDR3 sequence is 15 residues long. Germline V gene lookup returns CDR1 LNHDA and CDR2 SQIVND (reference sequence). The CDR3 region has the DNA TGTGCCAGTAGTACCCTGGGCTCTGGGGCCAACGTCCTGACTTTC. Protein sequence: CASSTLGSGANVLTF.

This clone was detected only a few times. The gene calls are TRBV27 and TRBJ1-2; 9 nucleotides line up with TRBD1. V was pared by 7 bases and J by 5 bases, with 8 bases of the junction left unmatched. Germline assignment: CDR1 MNHEY and CDR2 SMNVEV (reference sequence). The CDR3 runs 14 residues. The CDR3 spells CASKPGQGVYGYTF. The CDR3 coding sequence is TGTGCCAGCAAACCGGGACAGGGAGTATATGGCTACACCTTC.

The chain joins TRBV2 to TRBJ1-3, with 9 bases aligning to TRBD1. Germline V gives CDR1 SNHLY, CDR2 FYNNEI. The CDR3 runs 17 residues. Unmatched junction bases numbered 13, after V lost 4 bases and J lost 6 bases. The CDR3 reads CASSVRPGQGAKNTIYF. The CDR3 DNA sequence: TGTGCCAGCAGTGTCCGTCCGGGACAGGGAGCAAAAAACACCATATATTTT.

The chain uses TRBV7-2 and TRBJ1-6; 8 positions agree with TRBD1. CDR3 length: 16 amino acids. V was clipped by 5 bases and J by 3 bases; unmatched bases: 6. Germline loops: CDR1 SGHTA, CDR2 FQGNSA. Here the CDR3 reads CASSTGGQVYNSPLHF. The CDR3 DNA follows: TGTGCCAGCAGCACAGGGGGACAGGTCTATAATTCACCCCTCCACTTT. Supplemented by reference TRBV7-2 and TRBJ1-6, the full variable domain reads GAGVSQSPSNKVTEKGKDVELRCDPISGHTALYWYRQSLGQGLEFLIYFQGNSAPDKSGLPSDRFSAERTGGSVSTLTIQRTQQEDSAVYLCASSTGGQVYNSPLHFGNGTRLTVT.

The chain links TRBV7-9 to TRBJ1-5; D is unclear. V was clipped by 1 base and J by 1 base, with 8 bases between them. Germline V gene data show CDR1 as SEHNR and CDR2 as FQNEAQ (reference sequence). This CDR3 is built from 15 residues. CDR3 in amino acids: CASSLGSASNQPQHF. As DNA, the CDR3 is TGTGCCAGCAGCTTAGGGTCAGCCAGCAATCAGCCCCAGCATTTT.

V and J are TRBV2 and TRBJ2-1; 16 bases agree with TRBD2. Trimming removed 6 bases from V and 9 bases from J; junction bases left unmatched: 11. CDR3 size: 17 residues. Germline CDR1 reads SNHLY; CDR2 reads FYNNEI. CDR3 in DNA: TGTGCCAGCAGATCTAAGACCGGGACTAGCGGGAGGGCTGAGCAGTTCTTC. Its protein product is CASRSKTGTSGRAEQFF.

The genes are TRBV24-1 and TRBJ2-2; a possible D gene is TRBD2 (7 bases). Germline values: CDR1 KGHDR, CDR2 SFDVKD. Trimming left V 10 bases short and J 2 bases short, with 13 bases between. This CDR3 region has 14 residues. The CDR3 spells CATGGDFNTGELFF. The DNA of the CDR3 is TGTGCCACAGGGGGGGACTTTAACACCGGGGAGCTGTTTTTT.

The chain joins TRBV3-1 (or the pseudogene TRBV3-2) to TRBJ1-2; no clear D gene. The CDR3 is 12 amino acids. Trimming left V 8 bases short and J 1 base short, with 8 bases between. In germline, CDR1 is LGHDT, CDR2 YNNKEL (reference sequence). The CDR3: CASGVSNYGYTF. The CDR3 bases are TGTGCCAGCGGGGTCAGTAACTATGGCTACACCTTC.

The rearrangement links TRBV7-9 to TRBJ2-1; D gene unclear. CDR1 is SEHNR and CDR2 is FQNEAQ in the germline V gene (reference sequence). CDR3 length equals 15 residues. Trimming pared 2 bases from V and 0 bases from J, leaving 8 bases between. In DNA form, the CDR3 reads TGTGCCAGCAGCTTACTTGCCAGCTCCTACAATGAGCAGTTCTTC. Translation gives CASSLLASSYNEQFF.

This chain joins TRBV19 and TRBJ1-2; D ambiguous. Trimming left V 5 bases short and J 0 bases short, with 10 bases between. The length of the CDR3 is 14 residues. CDR1 LNHDA and CDR2 SQIVND come from the germline V gene (reference sequence). The CDR3, as DNA: TGTGCCAGTAGTCCGCTTAAATCTAACTATGGCTACACCTTC. Translating it yields CASSPLKSNYGYTF.

The chain combines TRBV9 with TRBJ2-1; TRBD2 matches 9 bases. CDR3 length: 14 residues. V dropped 3 bases and J dropped 9; count of bases not matched to a gene: 7. The germline gives CDR1 SGDLS, CDR2 YYNGEE. DNA for the CDR3: TGTGCCAGCAGCGAAAGCGGGGGGCCCGGTGAGCAGTTCTTC. Residues: CASSESGGPGEQFF.

This chain links TRBV19 with TRBJ2-1; possible D gene TRBD2, 5 bases. Germline assignment: CDR1 LNHDA and CDR2 SQIVND (reference sequence). This CDR3 has 15 amino acids. The V end lost 5 bases, the J end lost 1 base, and 12 bases lay between the germline ends. This CDR3 is CASSAPTSSYNEQFF. CDR3 nucleotide sequence: TGTGCCAGTAGTGCCCCCACTAGTTCCTACAATGAGCAGTTCTTC.

Only a few counts were recorded for this clone. V usage is TRBV2 and J usage is TRBJ1-1, with D possibly matching TRBD1 (5 bases). This CDR3 has 12 residues. V was trimmed by 4 bases and J by 6 bases, leaving 9 bases between them. The germline V gene has CDR1 SNHLY and CDR2 FYNNEI. DNA of the CDR3: TGTGCCAGCAGTGGGGACGGAGCTGAAGCTTTCTTT. Translation: CASSGDGAEAFF. Looking up the rest from reference TRBV2 and TRBJ1-1 gives the full variable domain: EPEVTQTPSHQVTQMGQEVILRCVPISNHLYFYWYRQILGQKVEFLVSFYNNEISEKSEIFDDQFSVERPDGSNFTLKIRSTKLEDSAMYFCASSGDGAEAFFGQGTRLTVV.

The gene calls are TRBV19 and TRBJ2-3; TRBD2 agrees at 13 bases. The CDR3 totals 17 residues. V lost 3 bases to trimming and J lost 2 bases; unmatched junction nucleotides: 5. Per germline, CDR1 LNHDA and CDR2 SQIVND (reference sequence). The CDR3 loop is CASSIGLAGAYTDTQYF. In DNA form, the CDR3 reads TGTGCCAGTAGTATCGGACTAGCGGGGGCCTACACAGATACGCAGTATTTT.

This clone was seen just once. The chain joins TRBV2 to TRBJ1-1; the D gene is possibly TRBD1 (5 bases). V was trimmed by 8 bases and J by 4 bases, leaving 26 bases between them. Germline assignment: CDR1 SNHLY and CDR2 FYNNEI. CDR3 length: 17 amino acids. The CDR3 sequence: CASSLLTLTVRTTEAFF. CDR3 sequence (DNA): TGTGCCAGCTCGCTTCTAACCTTGACAGTCAGGACCACTGAAGCTTTCTTT.

V is TRBV6-4 and J is TRBJ1-2, with D possibly TRBD1 on 6 matching bases. This CDR3 region has 16 residues. Trimming took 4 bases from V and 8 from J, leaving 23 bases between them. The V gene's germline CDR1 is MRHNA and CDR2 SNTAGT. CDR3 sequence reads: CASSVGPGQPSLGYTF. The CDR3 DNA sequence: TGTGCCAGCAGTGTCGGACCCGGACAGCCCAGTCTGGGCTACACCTTC.

The V gene is TRBV7-2, the J gene TRBJ2-2, with a possible D match to TRBD2 (6 bases). The CDR3 sequence is 14 residues long. Germline loops: CDR1 SGHTA, CDR2 FQGNSA. V dropped 1 base and J dropped 8 bases, with 11 bases sitting between them. The CDR3 is CASSLGLREGELFF. CDR3 nucleotide sequence: TGTGCCAGCAGCTTAGGTCTGCGGGAAGGGGAGCTGTTTTTT. The entire variable domain, with the rest obtained from reference TRBV7-2 and TRBJ2-2, is as follows: GAGVSQSPSNKVTEKGKDVELRCDPISGHTALYWYRQSLGQGLEFLIYFQGNSAPDKSGLPSDRFSAERTGGSVSTLTIQRTQQEDSAVYLCASSLGLREGELFFGEGSRLTVL.

CDR3 protein: CASSLGSAGGSSYEQYF. In DNA form, the CDR3 reads TGCGCCAGCAGCTTGGGAAGCGCAGGGGGTAGCTCCTACGAGCAGTACTTC. The chain combines TRBV5-1 with TRBJ2-7, with 7 bases identical to TRBD1. CDR3 length: 17 amino acids. V shed 0 bases and J 0 bases; nucleotides not matched to a gene: 9. CDR1 and CDR2 from the germline V gene are SGHRS and YFSETQ.

The rearrangement links TRBV10-1 to TRBJ1-3; possible D gene TRBD1, 5 bases. The CDR3 is 16 residues long. The germline V gene has CDR1 WNHNN and CDR2 SYGVQD (reference sequence). V dropped 3 bases and J dropped 1 base, with 13 bases sitting between them. The CDR3 sequence is CASSDRQQPSGNTIYF. The CDR3 coding sequence is TGCGCCAGCAGTGATAGACAGCAGCCATCTGGAAACACCATATATTTT.

The rearrangement links TRBV19 to TRBJ2-1; D gene uncertain. The ends were cut back, 3 bases at V and 5 bases at J, with 14 bases in the middle. Germline CDR1 and CDR2: LNHDA and SQIVND (reference sequence). The CDR3 extends over 15 amino acids. CDR3: CASSIEPSIDNEQFF. The CDR3, as DNA: TGTGCCAGTAGTATCGAACCAAGCATCGACAATGAGCAGTTCTTC. Variable domain in full (rest from reference TRBV19 and TRBJ2-1): DGGITQSPKYLFRKEGQNVTLSCEQNLNHDAMYWYRQDPGQGLRLIYYSQIVNDFQKGDIAEGYSVSREKKESFPLTVTSAQKNPTAFYLCASSIEPSIDNEQFFGPGTRLTVL.

The V call is TRBV9, the J call TRBJ2-7, with D perhaps given as TRBD1 or TRBD2 (5 bases each). The germline V and J ends were trimmed by 4 bases and 2 bases, with 16 bases remaining between them. CDR3 length equals 15 residues. Germline lookup yields CDR1 SGDLS and CDR2 YYNGEE. The CDR3 DNA reads TGTGCCAGCAGCCCCGGGACGAGCCTCACCTACGAGCAGTACTTC. This gives the protein CASSPGTSLTYEQYF.

The chain combines TRBV27 with TRBJ1-6; a possible D gene is TRBD1 (5 bases). Trimming took 4 bases from V and 7 from J, leaving 8 bases between them. This CDR3 comprises 13 residues. The germline V gene has CDR1 MNHEY and CDR2 SMNVEV (reference sequence). CDR3 bases: TGTGCCAGCAGTTCCCAGGGAAATTCACCCCTCCACTTT. It codes for CASSSQGNSPLHF.

The rearrangement uses TRBV6-2 or TRBV6-3 and TRBJ2-2; TRBD1 agrees at 7 bases. Germline CDR1 is MNHEY and CDR2 is SVGEGT. The trim removed 0 bases at V and 6 bases at J, leaving 10 bases unmatched. The CDR3 has 17 residues. The CDR3 region has the DNA TGTGCCAGCAGTTACTCCCAGACAGGGTCGGAAGCCGGGGAGCTGTTTTTT. It yields the protein CASSYSQTGSEAGELFF.

The chain is built from TRBV5-4 and TRBJ2-1; D may be TRBD2 (6 bases). The V end was cut by 0 bases, the J end by 7 bases, with 8 bases between. The CDR3 contains 13 residues. Germline V lookup: CDR1 SGHNT, CDR2 YYREEE (reference sequence). CDR3: CASSLGLENEQFF. DNA for the CDR3: TGTGCCAGCAGCTTGGGACTAGAAAATGAGCAGTTCTTC.

V gene TRBV19 combines with J gene TRBJ1-2, with D possibly being TRBD1 (5 bases). The CDR3 runs to 14 residues. The V and J ends lost 7 bases and 4 bases respectively, with 16 bases between them. Germline values: CDR1 LNHDA, CDR2 SQIVND (reference sequence). The CDR3, as DNA: TGTGCCAGTAAGTGGGGACCCGCCGGCTATGGCTACACCTTC. Its translation is CASKWGPAGYGYTF.

The rearrangement links TRBV7-2 to TRBJ2-3; 11 bases fit TRBD2. The germline gives CDR1 SGHTA, CDR2 FQGNSA. The trim removed 5 bases at V and 5 bases at J, leaving 6 bases unmatched. The CDR3 contains 15 residues. The CDR3 nucleotides are TGTGCCAGCAGCCAGGCTAGCGGGGGGCAAGATACGCAGTATTTT. Residues: CASSQASGGQDTQYF.

The chain uses TRBV19 and TRBJ1-6; the D gene is possibly TRBD1 (6 bases). V lost 6 bases and J 1 base, leaving 10 bases between the germline ends. The CDR3 totals 15 residues. CDR1 and CDR2 (germline): LNHDA, SQIVND (reference sequence). The CDR3 nucleotides are TGTGCCAGTAGACAGGGATGGTCCTATAATTCACCCCTCCACTTT. The encoded protein is CASRQGWSYNSPLHF.

The chain combines TRBV9 with TRBJ2-7; D may be TRBD1 or TRBD2 (5 bases each). Germline CDR1 is SGDLS and CDR2 is YYNGEE. V was pared by 0 bases and J by 4 bases, with 11 bases between. There are 14 residues in the CDR3. The DNA for the CDR3 is TGTGCCAGCAGCGTAGGGCAGGGAGATTACGAGCAGTACTTC. Its protein product is CASSVGQGDYEQYF.

V gene TRBV5-8 combines with J gene TRBJ2-5, with D uncertain. Germline V CDR1 and CDR2: SGHTS, YDEGEE. There are 16 residues in the CDR3. The V and J ends lost 4 bases and 1 base respectively, with 17 bases between them. The CDR3 bases are TGTGCCAGCAGCCCGTATATGCCAACTATCCAAGAGACCCAGTACTTC. Translating it yields CASSPYMPTIQETQYF.

The V and J genes are TRBV11-3 and TRBJ2-2; no definite D call. The V gene's germline CDR1 is SGHNT and CDR2 YENEEA. CDR3 length: 14 amino acids. The V and J ends lost 5 bases and 5 bases respectively, with 12 bases between them. The CDR3 loop is CASSTHLGTGELFF. In DNA, the CDR3 is TGTGCCAGCAGCACCCACTTAGGGACCGGGGAGCTGTTTTTT.

The chain is built from TRBV19 and TRBJ2-5; weak D call: TRBD2 (6 bases). The V gene's germline CDR1 is LNHDA and CDR2 SQIVND (reference sequence). This CDR3 has 14 amino acids. V dropped 6 bases and J dropped 2 bases, with 13 bases sitting between them. CDR3 in DNA: TGTGCCAGTAGATCAGTTGGGGGGCAAGAGACCCAGTACTTC. This codes for CASRSVGGQETQYF.

This clone was detected a few times. The chain has TRBV2 and TRBJ1-5; D might be TRBD1 (5 bases). Germline-derived CDR1 and CDR2 are SNHLY and FYNNEI. V lost 3 bases, J lost 4 bases, and 10 bases lay in between. There are 14 residues in the CDR3. Written as DNA, the CDR3 is TGTGCCAGCAGTGAGGACGGACAAAATCAGCCCCAGCATTTT. Encoded protein: CASSEDGQNQPQHF.